These T cell receptor beta chains were read from a single sample in a study of OX40 agonist ivuxolimab in advanced cancers. Profiling relied on immunoSEQ multiplex PCR, and the TCRdb table lists in-frame clones only, not all of them. Of approximately 58,000 clones listed, around 79% were seen once; the top ten hold about 1%. This specimen was CD4+ or CD8+ T cells sorted from blood, taken in a trial of the OX40 agonist ivuxolimab. These receptors came from an adult with an advanced solid tumor such as melanoma, head and neck, liver or kidney cancer. Both conserved end residues are part of each CDR3. Each record gives: J gene, clone size, V gene, D gene, CDR3 protein, CDR3 DNA. The D gene is left open where the match is weak. Only some rows state a clone size, as once, few, many or a class for expanded clones.

J gene: TRBJ2-1; clone size: -; V gene: TRBV4-1; D gene: TRBD2; CDR3 protein: CASSQDLSGLYNEQFF; CDR3 DNA: TGCGCCAGCAGCCAAGATCTTAGCGGGCTTTACAATGAGCAGTTCTTC
J gene: TRBJ1-1; clone size: -; V gene: TRBV5-1; D gene: -; CDR3 protein: CASSLAIGGGVAFF; CDR3 DNA: TGCGCCAGCAGCTTGGCCATAGGTGGGGGAGTCGCTTTCTTT
J gene: TRBJ2-2; clone size: -; V gene: TRBV14; D gene: -; CDR3 protein: CASSHLLGRGLNTGELFF; CDR3 DNA: TGTGCCAGCAGCCATCTCCTTGGGCGAGGGTTGAACACCGGGGAGCTGTTTTTT
J gene: TRBJ2-5; clone size: few; V gene: TRBV5-6; D gene: -; CDR3 protein: CASSLQRRRETQYF; CDR3 DNA: TGTGCCAGCAGCCTACAGCGGAGAAGAGAGACCCAGTACTTC
J gene: TRBJ1-2; clone size: -; V gene: TRBV13; D gene: -; CDR3 protein: CASPSGGRGTNYGYTF; CDR3 DNA: TGTGCCAGCCCCTCTGGCGGACGAGGGACTAACTATGGCTACACCTTC
J gene: TRBJ1-2; clone size: -; V gene: TRBV19; D gene: -; CDR3 protein: CASSIMGSGYTF; CDR3 DNA: TGTGCCAGTAGTATTATGGGTAGTGGCTACACCTTC
J gene: TRBJ1-5; clone size: -; V gene: TRBV15; D gene: TRBD1; CDR3 protein: CATSRDSTGVYNQPQHF; CDR3 DNA: TGTGCCACCAGCAGAGATTCGACAGGGGTTTACAATCAGCCCCAGCATTTT
J gene: TRBJ2-7; clone size: -; V gene: TRBV5-4; D gene: TRBD2; CDR3 protein: CASSPTSGTYEQYF; CDR3 DNA: TGTGCCAGCAGTCCGACTAGCGGGACCTACGAGCAGTACTTC
J gene: TRBJ2-4; clone size: -; V gene: TRBV11-3; D gene: TRBD1; CDR3 protein: CASSPRVGQGARNIQYF; CDR3 DNA: TGTGCCAGCAGCCCCAGGGTGGGACAGGGGGCGAGAAACATTCAGTACTTC
J gene: TRBJ2-7; clone size: -; V gene: TRBV18; D gene: -; CDR3 protein: CASSNSGTISEQYF; CDR3 DNA: TGTGCCAGCTCCAATAGCGGAACAATCTCCGAGCAGTACTTC
J gene: TRBJ2-3; clone size: -; V gene: TRBV5-4; D gene: TRBD2; CDR3 protein: CASGGGTDTQYF; CDR3 DNA: TGTGCCAGCGGGGGGGGCACAGATACGCAGTATTTT
J gene: TRBJ1-6; clone size: -; V gene: TRBV21-1; D gene: -; CDR3 protein: CASSNNLLGSRSPLHF; CDR3 DNA: TGTGCCAGCAGCAACAATCTCCTAGGGAGTAGGTCACCCCTCCACTTT
J gene: TRBJ2-6; clone size: -; V gene: TRBV10-3; D gene: -; CDR3 protein: CAISESGSGANVLTF; CDR3 DNA: TGTGCCATCAGTGAGTCTGGAAGTGGGGCCAACGTCCTGACTTTC
J gene: TRBJ1-5; clone size: -; V gene: TRBV19; D gene: TRBD1; CDR3 protein: CASGGTGDFQPQHF; CDR3 DNA: TGTGCCAGTGGAGGCACAGGGGATTTTCAGCCCCAGCATTTT
J gene: TRBJ1-5; clone size: -; V gene: TRBV6-6; D gene: TRBD1; CDR3 protein: CASSPRTGTTNQPQHF; CDR3 DNA: TGTGCCAGCAGTCCTCGGACAGGGACGACTAATCAGCCCCAGCATTTT
J gene: TRBJ2-4; clone size: -; V gene: TRBV7-9; D gene: -; CDR3 protein: CASSREGGRTKNIQYF; CDR3 DNA: TGTGCCAGCAGCAGAGAAGGGGGTCGGACCAAAAACATTCAGTACTTC
J gene: TRBJ2-1; clone size: -; V gene: TRBV27; D gene: -; CDR3 protein: CASSLNRVVNEQFF; CDR3 DNA: TGTGCCAGCAGTTTGAACAGGGTCGTCAATGAGCAGTTCTTC
J gene: TRBJ1-2; clone size: -; V gene: TRBV2; D gene: TRBD1; CDR3 protein: CASSGTAGQTYGYTF; CDR3 DNA: TGTGCCAGCAGTGGGACGGCGGGACAGACCTATGGCTACACCTTC
J gene: TRBJ1-6; clone size: -; V gene: TRBV4-1; D gene: TRBD1; CDR3 protein: CASSRGQLLSYNSPLHF; CDR3 DNA: TGCGCCAGCAGCAGGGGACAGCTTCTGTCCTATAATTCACCCCTCCACTTT
J gene: TRBJ1-5; clone size: -; V gene: TRBV28; D gene: -; CDR3 protein: CASRSGTDNQPQHF; CDR3 DNA: TGTGCCAGCAGGTCCGGGACGGATAATCAGCCCCAGCATTTT
J gene: TRBJ2-2; clone size: -; V gene: TRBV5-1; D gene: -; CDR3 protein: CASSLEAGTNTGELFF; CDR3 DNA: TGCGCCAGCAGCTTGGAGGCGGGAACGAACACCGGGGAGCTGTTTTTT
J gene: TRBJ2-7; clone size: -; V gene: TRBV5-1; D gene: TRBD1; CDR3 protein: CASSSGQVVTYEQYF; CDR3 DNA: TGCGCCAGCAGCTCTGGACAGGTCGTAACCTACGAGCAGTACTTC
J gene: TRBJ1-1; clone size: -; V gene: TRBV7-9; D gene: -; CDR3 protein: CASSLAGNTEAFF; CDR3 DNA: TGTGCCAGCAGCTTAGCAGGGAACACTGAAGCTTTCTTT
J gene: TRBJ2-1; clone size: once; V gene: TRBV5-1; D gene: -; CDR3 protein: CASSLASGWAYNEQFF; CDR3 DNA: TGCGCCAGCAGCTTGGCCTCAGGGTGGGCCTACAATGAGCAGTTCTTC
J gene: TRBJ2-2; clone size: -; V gene: TRBV27; D gene: -; CDR3 protein: CASSLTASFTGELFF; CDR3 DNA: TGTGCCAGCAGTTTAACGGCCTCTTTCACGGGGGAGCTGTTTTTT
J gene: TRBJ1-5; clone size: few; V gene: TRBV30; D gene: -; CDR3 protein: CAWSPTAQNQPQHF; CDR3 DNA: TGTGCCTGGAGCCCGACGGCCCAAAATCAGCCCCAGCATTTT
J gene: TRBJ1-6; clone size: -; V gene: TRBV6-6; D gene: -; CDR3 protein: CASSIQVSPLPSPLHF; CDR3 DNA: TGTGCCAGCAGTATACAGGTTTCCCCCCTTCCCTCACCCCTCCACTTT
J gene: TRBJ2-5; clone size: -; V gene: TRBV30; D gene: -; CDR3 protein: CAWSGLGAQYF; CDR3 DNA: TGTGCCTGGAGTGGACTGGGGGCCCAGTACTTC
J gene: TRBJ1-2; clone size: -; V gene: TRBV7-6; D gene: -; CDR3 protein: CASSLDGLGGKTF; CDR3 DNA: TGTGCCAGCAGCCTGGACGGACTGGGGGGTAAAACCTTC
J gene: TRBJ2-1; clone size: -; V gene: TRBV4-1; D gene: TRBD2; CDR3 protein: CASSPTLAGGYNEQFF; CDR3 DNA: TGCGCCAGCAGCCCCACGCTAGCGGGGGGATACAATGAGCAGTTCTTC
J gene: TRBJ1-1; clone size: -; V gene: TRBV10-3; D gene: TRBD1; CDR3 protein: CAITPGQGTENTEAFF; CDR3 DNA: TGTGCCATTACCCCGGGACAGGGTACTGAGAACACTGAAGCTTTCTTT
J gene: TRBJ2-2; clone size: -; V gene: TRBV19; D gene: TRBD2; CDR3 protein: CASTDGLASTGELFF; CDR3 DNA: TGTGCCAGTACCGACGGACTAGCTTCAACCGGGGAGCTGTTTTTT
J gene: TRBJ1-1; clone size: -; V gene: TRBV5-5; D gene: -; CDR3 protein: CASSLDLGWSTEAFF; CDR3 DNA: TGTGCCAGCAGCTTGGATCTGGGGTGGTCCACTGAAGCTTTCTTT
J gene: TRBJ2-5; clone size: -; V gene: TRBV6-5; D gene: TRBD2; CDR3 protein: CASSYSGRREETQYF; CDR3 DNA: TGTGCCAGCAGTTACAGCGGGAGGAGGGAAGAGACCCAGTACTTC
J gene: TRBJ2-7; clone size: -; V gene: TRBV15; D gene: TRBD2; CDR3 protein: CATSRQRGAYEQYF; CDR3 DNA: TGTGCCACCAGCCGACAGCGGGGCGCCTACGAGCAGTACTTC
J gene: TRBJ2-5; clone size: once; V gene: TRBV6-1; D gene: -; CDR3 protein: CASSLHNVQETQYF; CDR3 DNA: TGTGCCAGCAGTCTACACAACGTACAAGAGACCCAGTACTTC
J gene: TRBJ1-1; clone size: -; V gene: TRBV15; D gene: -; CDR3 protein: CATSRDLANTEAFF; CDR3 DNA: TGTGCCACCAGCAGAGATCTGGCGAACACTGAAGCTTTCTTT
J gene: TRBJ1-2; clone size: -; V gene: TRBV19; D gene: -; CDR3 protein: CASSTRQDANYGYTF; CDR3 DNA: TGTGCCAGTAGTACGCGACAGGACGCTAACTATGGCTACACCTTC
J gene: TRBJ1-2; clone size: -; V gene: TRBV5-6; D gene: -; CDR3 protein: CASSRAPGANYGYTF; CDR3 DNA: TGTGCCAGCAGCAGAGCCCCAGGGGCTAACTATGGCTACACCTTC
J gene: TRBJ1-4; clone size: -; V gene: TRBV5-1; D gene: -; CDR3 protein: CASSLDLGPNEKLFF; CDR3 DNA: TGCGCCAGCAGCTTGGACCTGGGGCCTAATGAAAAACTGTTTTTT
J gene: TRBJ1-5; clone size: -; V gene: TRBV18; D gene: -; CDR3 protein: CASSAEDLPQPQHF; CDR3 DNA: TGTGCCAGCTCAGCCGAGGACCTACCACAGCCCCAGCATTTT